This T cell receptor beta chain was identified during a study of OX40 agonist ivuxolimab in advanced cancers. Overall study: Three patients responded partially, comprising one with hepatocellular carcinoma and two with cutaneous melanoma. Findings and caveats of the study: Within 6 weeks, CD4+ and CD8+ blood T cells expanded clonally at 0.1 to 3.0 mg/kg.

With respect to this clone: Its antigen is unidentified.

Data came from immunoSEQ multiplex PCR; TCRdb stores just in-frame clones and leaves some out. Of under 70,000 clones listed, 80% to 90% are singletons. The CDR3 is made up of 13 amino acids. Germline-derived CDR1 and CDR2 are SGHNT and YENEEA. The ends were cut back, 5 bases at V and 8 bases at J, with 15 bases in the middle. The sample consisted of CD4+ or CD8+ T cells sorted from blood, taken in a trial of the OX40 agonist ivuxolimab. The clonotype originates from an adult with an advanced solid tumor such as melanoma, head and neck, liver or kidney cancer. The chain recombines TRBV11-3 with TRBJ1-2; D might be TRBD1 (5 bases). The CDR3 reads CASSPRESQGYTF. The DNA of the CDR3 is TGTGCCAGCAGCCCCAGGGAGTCGCAAGGCTACACCTTC.